A selection of T cell receptor beta chains follows, all from one sample in a study of CD8 T cells in ankylosing spondylitis. MiXCR was run by TCRdb on the 5' RACE reads, yielding one entry per CDR3 protein. The sample records under 450,000 distinct CDR3 sequences, 20% to 25% being singletons. Sequencing input: blood, either unsorted or a sorted T cell fraction (not recorded which). The receptors stem from a male donor with ankylosing spondylitis or in good health (not recorded which). Both conserved end residues are part of each CDR3. D genes are given only for firm matches. Clone size is not always given. Where it is, it says once, few, many or a class for expanded clones.

clone_size: NA; d_call: NA; j_call: TRBJ2-5; v_call: TRBV20-1; cdr3_nt: TGCAGTGCTAGAGATCCCAGGGCTGGAGAGACCCAGTACTTC; cdr3_aa: CSARDPRAGETQYF
clone_size: few; d_call: NA; j_call: TRBJ2-4; v_call: TRBV29-1; cdr3_nt: TGCAGCGTGAGACCCCCAGGAGGCAAAAACATTCAGTACTTC; cdr3_aa: CSVRPPGGKNIQYF
clone_size: few; d_call: TRBD2; j_call: TRBJ2-3; v_call: TRBV20-1; cdr3_nt: TGCAGTGCTAGTACTGGACTAGCGGACCCTAAAGGCGCAGATACGCAGTATTTT; cdr3_aa: CSASTGLADPKGADTQYF
clone_size: NA; d_call: NA; j_call: TRBJ2-7; v_call: TRBV20-1; cdr3_nt: TGCAGGGATCACAGGGTGTTCAACGAGCAGTACTTC; cdr3_aa: CRDHRVFNEQYF
clone_size: few; d_call: NA; j_call: TRBJ2-5; v_call: TRBV15; cdr3_nt: TGTGCCACCAGCAGATCCCGCGGACAGTCTGTCTACCAGTACTTC; cdr3_aa: CATSRSRGQSVYQYF
clone_size: NA; d_call: TRBD1; j_call: TRBJ2-6; v_call: TRBV6-2/TRBV6-3; cdr3_nt: TGTGCCAGCAGTTACCTATTCGGGACAGATTTAGACTCTGGGGCCAACGTCCTGACTTTC; cdr3_aa: CASSYLFGTDLDSGANVLTF
clone_size: few; d_call: TRBD1; j_call: TRBJ2-5; v_call: TRBV14; cdr3_nt: TGTGCCAGCAGCCAGCTGACAGGGGGAGTGGAGACCCAGTACTTC; cdr3_aa: CASSQLTGGVETQYF
clone_size: few; d_call: TRBD1; j_call: TRBJ2-7; v_call: TRBV4-1; cdr3_nt: TGCGCCAGCAGCCACCCCGGCGGGGGACAGGGGTATAACGAGCAGTACTTC; cdr3_aa: CASSHPGGGQGYNEQYF
clone_size: NA; d_call: NA; j_call: TRBJ2-2; v_call: TRBV10-3; cdr3_nt: TGTGCCATCTCGGACAGAGAGACCGGGGAGCTGTTTTTT; cdr3_aa: CAISDRETGELFF
clone_size: few; d_call: NA; j_call: TRBJ2-3; v_call: TRBV6-1; cdr3_nt: TGTGCCAGCAGCCAGTCGATGGAGGGGGCCACAGATACGCAGTATTTT; cdr3_aa: CASSQSMEGATDTQYF
clone_size: few; d_call: NA; j_call: TRBJ1-5; v_call: TRBV10-3; cdr3_nt: TGTGCCATCAGTGACAGGGGCAATCAGCCCCAGCATTTT; cdr3_aa: CAISDRGNQPQHF
clone_size: NA; d_call: NA; j_call: TRBJ2-1; v_call: TRBV5-1; cdr3_nt: TGCGCCAGCAGCTTTGAGGGCGCGGGGAGTGAGCAGTTCTTC; cdr3_aa: CASSFEGAGSEQFF
clone_size: few; d_call: TRBD2; j_call: TRBJ2-1; v_call: TRBV7-9; cdr3_nt: TGTGCCAGCAGCCACCGACTAGCGGGGGTGTTTGGGTGGTTCTTC; cdr3_aa: CASSHRLAGVFGWFF
clone_size: NA; d_call: NA; j_call: TRBJ2-1; v_call: TRBV7-6; cdr3_nt: TGTGCCAGCAGCTTAATTATTGACAATGAGCAGTTCTTC; cdr3_aa: CASSLIIDNEQFF
clone_size: NA; d_call: TRBD2; j_call: TRBJ2-3; v_call: TRBV7-9; cdr3_nt: TGTGCCAGCAGCTTAACAGGACTAGCGGCCACAGATACGCAGTATTTT; cdr3_aa: CASSLTGLAATDTQYF
clone_size: once; d_call: TRBD1; j_call: TRBJ2-7; v_call: TRBV7-9; cdr3_nt: TGTGCCAGCAGCACACCGGGACAGGAGACCTACGAGCAGTACTTC; cdr3_aa: CASSTPGQETYEQYF
clone_size: NA; d_call: NA; j_call: TRBJ2-7; v_call: TRBV11-1; cdr3_nt: TGTGCCAGCAGCCTAGGGCCCTCACTCAGGGGAGAGGGCTACGAGCAGTACTTC; cdr3_aa: CASSLGPSLRGEGYEQYF
clone_size: NA; d_call: NA; j_call: TRBJ2-7; v_call: TRBV11-2; cdr3_nt: TGTGCCAGCAGCTTATGGGGCAGGGGAGATACCTACGAGCAGTACTTC; cdr3_aa: CASSLWGRGDTYEQYF
clone_size: NA; d_call: TRBD2; j_call: TRBJ2-5; v_call: TRBV7-6; cdr3_nt: TGTGCCAGCAGCTTCCTGGGCAGCGGGGGGTTTCGGGAGACCCAGTACTTC; cdr3_aa: CASSFLGSGGFRETQYF
clone_size: NA; d_call: NA; j_call: TRBJ2-3; v_call: TRBV9; cdr3_nt: TGTGCCAGCAGCGAGACTAGGGCGACAGATACGCAGTATTTT; cdr3_aa: CASSETRATDTQYF
clone_size: few; d_call: NA; j_call: TRBJ2-7; v_call: TRBV4-1; cdr3_nt: TGCGCCAGCAGCCCCGGAAGGGCAAACGAGCAGTACTTC; cdr3_aa: CASSPGRANEQYF
clone_size: NA; d_call: NA; j_call: TRBJ2-7; v_call: TRBV12-3/TRBV12-4; cdr3_nt: TGTGCCAGCAGTCCTACTACCTACGAGCAGTACTTC; cdr3_aa: CASSPTTYEQYF
clone_size: few; d_call: NA; j_call: TRBJ2-7; v_call: TRBV4-1; cdr3_nt: TGCGCCAGCAGCCAAGTGGGCAGGGACTACGAGCAGTACTTC; cdr3_aa: CASSQVGRDYEQYF
clone_size: many; d_call: NA; j_call: TRBJ2-1; v_call: TRBV5-5; cdr3_nt: TGTGCCAGCAGCTTGGAATGGGGCTCCTACAATGAGCAGTTCTTC; cdr3_aa: CASSLEWGSYNEQFF
clone_size: many; d_call: TRBD2; j_call: TRBJ2-1; v_call: TRBV12-3/TRBV12-4; cdr3_nt: TGTGCCAGCAGTTGGGGGGGTGAGCAGTTCTTC; cdr3_aa: CASSWGGEQFF
clone_size: few; d_call: NA; j_call: TRBJ2-2; v_call: TRBV4-1; cdr3_nt: TGCGCCAGCAGCCAAGAAGTGAACACCGGGGAGCTGTTTTTT; cdr3_aa: CASSQEVNTGELFF
clone_size: many; d_call: NA; j_call: TRBJ1-4; v_call: TRBV20-1; cdr3_nt: TGCAGTGCTCCTAGCCCCCACAGGGATTTGGAAAAACTGTTTTTT; cdr3_aa: CSAPSPHRDLEKLFF
clone_size: NA; d_call: NA; j_call: TRBJ2-7; v_call: TRBV20-1; cdr3_nt: TGCAGTGCTAGAATAAAGGGACTCGGCCTCGAGCAGTACTTC; cdr3_aa: CSARIKGLGLEQYF
clone_size: NA; d_call: TRBD2; j_call: TRBJ2-1; v_call: TRBV5-1; cdr3_nt: TGCGCCAGCAGCCCCGATAGCGGGGGGGTCCTCAATGAGCAGTTCTTC; cdr3_aa: CASSPDSGGVLNEQFF
clone_size: NA; d_call: NA; j_call: TRBJ2-7; v_call: TRBV11-2; cdr3_nt: TGTGCCAGCAGCCGACCCGTCGAGGGTTTCCACGAGCAGTACTTC; cdr3_aa: CASSRPVEGFHEQYF
clone_size: NA; d_call: NA; j_call: TRBJ2-1; v_call: TRBV12-3/TRBV12-4; cdr3_nt: TGTGCCAGCAGTTTCGAGCCAGCAACGGCTGAGCAGTTCTTC; cdr3_aa: CASSFEPATAEQFF
clone_size: few; d_call: NA; j_call: TRBJ2-7; v_call: TRBV12-3/TRBV12-4; cdr3_nt: TGTGCCAGCAGTTTCCAGTACTCCTACGAGCAGTACTTC; cdr3_aa: CASSFQYSYEQYF
clone_size: few; d_call: NA; j_call: TRBJ2-7; v_call: TRBV28; cdr3_nt: TGTGCCAGCATTACAGGGTCCTCCGAGCAGTACTTC; cdr3_aa: CASITGSSEQYF
clone_size: NA; d_call: TRBD2; j_call: TRBJ2-1; v_call: TRBV29-1; cdr3_nt: TGCAGCCCTAGGGGGATAGCGGGGGGGCAACTCTCCTACAATGAGCAGTTCTTC; cdr3_aa: CSPRGIAGGQLSYNEQFF
clone_size: few; d_call: NA; j_call: TRBJ2-3; v_call: TRBV6-5; cdr3_nt: TGTGCCAGCAGTTACCCGGCCGGCGGGGCGCCAGATACGCAGTATTTT; cdr3_aa: CASSYPAGGAPDTQYF
clone_size: NA; d_call: TRBD2; j_call: TRBJ2-5; v_call: TRBV30; cdr3_nt: TGTGCCTGGGACCTAGCGGGGGCACTCCAAGAGACCCAGTACTTC; cdr3_aa: CAWDLAGALQETQYF
clone_size: NA; d_call: TRBD1; j_call: TRBJ2-1; v_call: TRBV27; cdr3_nt: TGTGCCAGCACCCCCCGGGACAGGGTCAATGAGCAGTTCTTC; cdr3_aa: CASTPRDRVNEQFF